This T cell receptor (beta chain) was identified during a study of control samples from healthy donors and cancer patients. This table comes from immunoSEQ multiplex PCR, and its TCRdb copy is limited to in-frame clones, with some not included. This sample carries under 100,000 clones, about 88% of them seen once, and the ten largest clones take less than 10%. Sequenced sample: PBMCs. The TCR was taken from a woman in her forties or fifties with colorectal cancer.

CDR3 in DNA: TGTGCCAGCAGTATACCGGGACAGGGGGGTGGCTACACCTTC. Translation: CASSIPGQGGGYTF. This sequence joins TRBV6-5 and TRBJ1-2; 11 positions match TRBD1. The CDR3 is 14 residues long. Germline assignment: CDR1 MNHEY and CDR2 SVGAGI. Unmatched junction bases numbered 6, after V lost 5 bases and J lost 7 bases.